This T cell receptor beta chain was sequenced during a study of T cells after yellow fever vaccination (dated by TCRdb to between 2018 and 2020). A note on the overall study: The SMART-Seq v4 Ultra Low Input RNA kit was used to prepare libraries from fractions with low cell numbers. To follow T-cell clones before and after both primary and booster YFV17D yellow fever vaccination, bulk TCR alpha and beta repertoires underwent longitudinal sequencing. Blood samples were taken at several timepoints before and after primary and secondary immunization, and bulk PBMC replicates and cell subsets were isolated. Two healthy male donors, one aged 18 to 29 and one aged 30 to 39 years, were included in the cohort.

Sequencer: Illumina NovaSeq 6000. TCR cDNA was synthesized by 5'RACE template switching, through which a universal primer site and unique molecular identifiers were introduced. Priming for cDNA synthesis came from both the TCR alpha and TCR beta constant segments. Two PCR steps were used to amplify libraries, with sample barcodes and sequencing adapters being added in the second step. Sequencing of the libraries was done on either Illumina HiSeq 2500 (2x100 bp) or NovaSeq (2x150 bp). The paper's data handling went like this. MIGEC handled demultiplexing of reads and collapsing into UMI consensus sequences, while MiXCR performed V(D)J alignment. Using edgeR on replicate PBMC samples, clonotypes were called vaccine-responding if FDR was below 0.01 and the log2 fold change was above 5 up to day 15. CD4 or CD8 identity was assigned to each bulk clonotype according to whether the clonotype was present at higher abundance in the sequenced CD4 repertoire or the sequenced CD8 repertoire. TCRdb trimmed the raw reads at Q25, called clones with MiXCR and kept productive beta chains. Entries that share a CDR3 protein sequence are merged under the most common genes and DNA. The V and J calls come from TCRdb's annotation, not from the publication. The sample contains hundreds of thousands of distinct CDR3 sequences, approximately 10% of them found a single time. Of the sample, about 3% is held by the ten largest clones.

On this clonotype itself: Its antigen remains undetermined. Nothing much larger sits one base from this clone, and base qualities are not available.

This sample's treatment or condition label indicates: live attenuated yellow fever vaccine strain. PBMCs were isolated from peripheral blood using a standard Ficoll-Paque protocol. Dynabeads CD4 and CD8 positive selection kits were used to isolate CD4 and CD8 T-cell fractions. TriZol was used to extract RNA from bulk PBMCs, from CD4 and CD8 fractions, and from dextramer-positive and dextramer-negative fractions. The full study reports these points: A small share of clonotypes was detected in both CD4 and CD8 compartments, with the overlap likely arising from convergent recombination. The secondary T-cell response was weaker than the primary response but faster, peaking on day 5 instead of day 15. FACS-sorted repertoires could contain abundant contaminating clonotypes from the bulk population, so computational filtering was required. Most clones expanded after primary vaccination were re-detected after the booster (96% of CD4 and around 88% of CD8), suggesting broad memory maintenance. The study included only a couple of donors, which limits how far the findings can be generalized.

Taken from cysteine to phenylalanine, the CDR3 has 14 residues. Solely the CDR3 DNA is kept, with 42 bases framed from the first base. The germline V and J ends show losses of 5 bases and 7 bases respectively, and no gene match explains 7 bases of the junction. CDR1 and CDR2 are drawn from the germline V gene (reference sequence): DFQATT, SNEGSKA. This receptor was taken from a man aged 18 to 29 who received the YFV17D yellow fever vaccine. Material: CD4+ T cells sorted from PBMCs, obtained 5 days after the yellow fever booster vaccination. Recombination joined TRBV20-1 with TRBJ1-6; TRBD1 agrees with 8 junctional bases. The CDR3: CSASSTGANSPLHF. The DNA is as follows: TGCAGTGCTTCCTCGACAGGGGCAAATTCACCCCTCCACTTT.